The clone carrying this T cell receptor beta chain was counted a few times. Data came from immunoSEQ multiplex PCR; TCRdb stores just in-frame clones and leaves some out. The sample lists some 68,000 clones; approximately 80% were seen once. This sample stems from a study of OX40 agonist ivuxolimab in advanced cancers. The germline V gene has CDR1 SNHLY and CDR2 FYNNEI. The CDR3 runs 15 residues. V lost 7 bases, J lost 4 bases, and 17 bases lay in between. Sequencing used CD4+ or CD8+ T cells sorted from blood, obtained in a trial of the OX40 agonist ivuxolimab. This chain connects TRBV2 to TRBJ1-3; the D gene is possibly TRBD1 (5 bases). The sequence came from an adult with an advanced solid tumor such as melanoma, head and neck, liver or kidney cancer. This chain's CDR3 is CASTREGALGNTIYF. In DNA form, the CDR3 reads TGTGCCAGCACCCGAGAAGGGGCCCTCGGAAACACCATATATTTT.